A selection of T cell receptor beta chains follows, all from one sample in a study of CD8+CD57+ T cells in acquired aplastic anemia. TCRdb analysed the reads with MiXCR anew, one entry per CDR3 protein. This table has under 350,000 distinct CDR3 sequences, around 60% appearing once. Sequencing input: sorted CD4+, CD8+, or CD8+CD57+ T cells (not recorded which) from PBMCs. These receptors came from a human donor with severe aplastic anemia or a healthy control (not recorded which). Each CDR3 is given with its conserved first and last residue. D genes are given only for firm matches. Some rows mark clone size as missing; the rest say once, few, many or name a class of expanded clone.

TRBJ2-1	TRBD1	TRBV10-3	.	CAISVSPGQGDNEQFF	TGTGCCATCAGTGTTTCCCCGGGACAGGGGGACAATGAGCAGTTCTTC
TRBJ2-1	TRBD2	TRBV6-4	.	CASSVIAGGSYNEQFF	TGTGCCAGCAGTGTAATAGCGGGGGGGTCCTACAATGAGCAGTTCTTC
TRBJ2-3	TRBD2	TRBV5-1	.	CASEIGLAVSTDTQYF	TGCGCCAGCGAAATCGGACTAGCGGTGAGCACAGATACGCAGTATTTT
TRBJ2-5	.	TRBV20-1	.	CSARDGETQYF	TGCAGTGCTAGAGATGGAGAGACCCAGTACTTC
TRBJ1-5	.	TRBV2	.	CASSASGDRNQPQHF	TGTGCCAGCAGTGCATCGGGGGATCGCAATCAGCCCCAGCATTTT
TRBJ1-2	TRBD1	TRBV10-3	few	CAITTTGGYGYTF	TGTGCCATCACTACTACAGGGGGCTATGGCTACACCTTC
TRBJ2-7	TRBD1	TRBV7-8	.	CASSPHRDRDLDEQYF	TGTGCCAGCAGCCCCCACCGGGACAGGGATCTCGACGAGCAGTACTTC
TRBJ1-1	.	TRBV7-9	once	CASSLSMVTEAFF	TGTGCCAGCAGCTTAAGTATGGTCACTGAAGCTTTCTTT
TRBJ1-2	TRBD1	TRBV9	many	CASSPGQGNYGYTF	TGTGCCAGCAGCCCTGGACAGGGGAACTATGGCTACACCTTC
TRBJ2-5	TRBD2	TRBV9	.	CASGLTSGMETQYF	TGTGCCAGCGGCCTGACTAGCGGGATGGAGACCCAGTACTTC
TRBJ2-2	TRBD2	TRBV29-1	.	CSVGGGTNTGELFF	TGCAGCGTTGGGGGAGGGACGAACACCGGGGAGCTGTTTTTT
TRBJ2-1	.	TRBV11-1	many	CASSLQGQDEQFF	TGTGCCAGCAGCTTACAGGGTCAGGATGAGCAGTTCTTC
TRBJ2-5	.	TRBV19	many	CASSIFSGATGETQYF	TGTGCCAGTAGTATCTTTTCCGGAGCCACGGGAGAGACCCAGTACTTC
TRBJ2-6	.	TRBV19	.	CASSDTGTRGLRANVLTF	TGTGCCAGTAGCGACACCGGGACAAGGGGCCTTAGGGCCAACGTCCTGACTTTC
TRBJ2-3	.	TRBV7-9	.	CASSLAPSDTQYF	TGTGCCAGCAGCTTAGCTCCGTCGGATACGCAGTATTTT
TRBJ2-3	.	TRBV7-9	.	CASSSGSLDTDTQYF	TGTGCCAGCAGCTCAGGGTCCTTAGACACAGATACGCAGTATTTT
TRBJ1-1	.	TRBV20-1	.	CSAPRGNTEAFF	TGCAGTGCGCCCCGGGGGAACACTGAAGCTTTCTTT
TRBJ2-3	.	TRBV19	many	CATLENRGTDTQYF	TGTGCCACCCTAGAGAACAGGGGCACAGATACGCAGTATTTT
TRBJ1-5	TRBD1	TRBV12-3/TRBV12-4	.	CASTETGGLNQPQHF	TGTGCCAGCACCGAAACAGGGGGCCTCAATCAGCCCCAGCATTTT
TRBJ2-5	TRBD2	TRBV20-1	.	CSASDLAGETQYF	TGCAGTGCTAGTGATCTAGCGGGAGAGACCCAGTACTTC
TRBJ1-3	TRBD1	TRBV9	.	CASSVDRGNGNTIYF	TGTGCCAGCAGCGTAGACAGGGGAAATGGAAACACCATATATTTT
TRBJ1-6	TRBD1	TRBV7-2	.	CASSKRQGAGTNSPLHF	TGTGCCAGCAGCAAGAGACAGGGGGCAGGGACTAATTCACCCCTCCACTTT
TRBJ1-1	.	TRBV14	.	CASSFGANTEAFF	TGTGCCAGCAGCTTCGGTGCGAACACTGAAGCTTTCTTT
TRBJ1-3	.	TRBV29-1	many	CSAEGIGSIYF	TGCAGCGCTGAAGGTATAGGGTCCATATATTTT
TRBJ1-6	.	TRBV15	.	CATSRRPTVGQMGNSPLHF	TGTGCCACCAGCAGACGACCGACAGTAGGACAAATGGGGAATTCACCCCTCCACTTT
TRBJ2-7	.	TRBV7-8	.	CASSQQGFSYEQYF	TGTGCCAGCAGCCAGCAGGGTTTCTCCTACGAGCAGTACTTC
TRBJ1-5	TRBD1	TRBV7-2	.	CASSSQGPSLPQHF	TGTGCCAGCAGCTCACAGGGGCCCTCCTTGCCCCAGCATTTT
TRBJ2-1	TRBD2	TRBV7-9	.	CASSISGGLDNEQFF	TGTGCCAGCAGCATTAGCGGGGGGCTGGACAATGAGCAGTTCTTC
TRBJ1-1	.	TRBV7-3	many	CASSVDTNTEAFF	TGTGCCAGCAGCGTAGACACGAACACTGAAGCTTTCTTT
TRBJ2-7	TRBD1	TRBV9	.	CASSVGTGGSAEQYF	TGTGCCAGCAGCGTAGGGACAGGGGGGTCTGCCGAGCAGTACTTC
TRBJ2-7	.	TRBV19	few	CARCTWEQYF	TGTGCCCGATGTACCTGGGAGCAGTACTTC
TRBJ1-1	.	TRBV30	many	CAWSVPLGEDTEAFF	TGTGCCTGGAGTGTACCCCTAGGGGAGGACACTGAAGCTTTCTTT
TRBJ2-3	TRBD1	TRBV7-6	.	CASSRTGGEDTQYF	TGTGCCAGCAGCAGGACAGGGGGAGAGGATACGCAGTATTTT
TRBJ2-1	TRBD2	TRBV2	.	CASTKLAGDVTSNEQFF	TGTGCCAGCACTAAGCTAGCGGGAGACGTAACGTCCAATGAGCAGTTCTTC
TRBJ2-7	.	TRBV10-3	.	CAISDPGRTYEQYF	TGTGCCATCAGTGATCCGGGGAGGACCTACGAGCAGTACTTC
TRBJ2-1	.	TRBV20-1	.	CSALDRDEQFF	TGCAGTGCTTTGGACAGAGATGAGCAGTTCTTC
TRBJ2-3	.	TRBV7-9	.	CASSSPGQSTDTQYF	TGTGCCAGCAGCTCGCCCGGTCAAAGCACAGATACGCAGTATTTT
TRBJ2-3	TRBD2	TRBV11-3	many	CASSLGSGEADTQYF	TGTGCCAGCAGCTTAGGTAGCGGGGAGGCAGATACGCAGTATTTT
TRBJ2-7	TRBD1	TRBV7-6	few	CASSSQDRGLHEQYF	TGTGCCAGCAGCTCCCAGGACAGGGGGTTGCACGAGCAGTACTTC
TRBJ2-5	.	TRBV5-1	.	CASSSGLIQETQYF	TGCGCCAGCAGCTCGGGACTTATCCAAGAGACCCAGTACTTC
TRBJ1-2	.	TRBV29-1	.	CSVVGGGIGYTF	TGCAGCGTTGTGGGGGGTGGTATAGGCTACACCTTC
TRBJ2-2	.	TRBV7-7	once	CASRGSRNGELFF	TGTGCCAGCAGGGGAAGTCGGAACGGGGAGCTGTTTTTT
TRBJ2-3	.	TRBV6-4	few	CASSASGTDTQYF	TGTGCCAGCAGTGCTAGCGGCACAGATACGCAGTATTTT
TRBJ2-3	TRBD1	TRBV9	.	CASSVVGTGGADTQYF	TGTGCCAGCAGCGTAGTTGGGACAGGGGGCGCGGATACGCAGTATTTT
TRBJ1-4	.	TRBV29-1	.	CSVESGTQNEKLFF	TGCAGCGTTGAAAGCGGGACACAGAATGAAAAACTGTTTTTT
TRBJ2-7	.	TRBV2	.	CASSAGLSAYEQYF	TGTGCCAGCAGTGCCGGACTATCAGCCTACGAGCAGTACTTC
TRBJ2-3	.	TRBV5-1	few	CASSLQLGATDTQYF	TGCGCCAGCAGCTTACAACTAGGTGCCACAGATACGCAGTATTTT
TRBJ1-5	.	TRBV19	many	CASIDRPNSNQPQHF	TGTGCCAGTATCGACAGACCGAATAGCAATCAGCCCCAGCATTTT
TRBJ1-4	.	TRBV20-1	many	CSASTMTAKLFF	TGCAGTGCTAGCACTATGACAGCTAAACTGTTTTTT
TRBJ2-3	.	TRBV7-9	.	CASSFDPRDTQYF	TGTGCCAGCAGCTTCGATCCGAGAGATACGCAGTATTTT
TRBJ2-2	.	TRBV19	.	CASSVLGLSGELFF	TGTGCCAGTAGTGTGTTAGGGCTCAGCGGGGAGCTGTTTTTT
TRBJ2-2	TRBD2	TRBV2	.	CASSAPGGTNTGELFF	TGTGCCAGCAGTGCCCCGGGAGGTACGAACACCGGGGAGCTGTTTTTT